The 29 T cell receptor beta chains below all came from one sample that was sequenced in a study of STAT5B mutations in CD4+ large granular lymphocyte leukemia. Data came from immunoSEQ multiplex PCR; TCRdb stores just in-frame clones and leaves some out. The table has some 21,000 clones, about 75% seen once. The sequenced sample consisted of CD4+ T cells from blood buffy coats. These receptors were taken from a human donor in good health.

This clone turned up a few times. The V gene is TRBV18, the J gene TRBJ1-5; TRBD1 aligns across 7 bases. Germline V gene lookup returns CDR1 KGHSH and CDR2 LQKENI. The junction had 10 bases not matched to a gene; V was cut back by 5 bases and J by 6 bases. This CDR3 has 15 residues. The CDR3 bases are TGTGCCAGCTCATCGGGACAGACAGAATCTCAGCCCCAGCATTTT. This codes for CASSSGQTESQPQHF.

This chain connects TRBV5-4 to TRBJ2-4; TRBD1 matches at 8 bases. Germline trimming cut 1 base from V and 1 base from J; bases unmatched to any gene: 10. Germline V lookup: CDR1 SGHNT, CDR2 YYREEE (reference sequence). There are 18 residues in the CDR3. Here the CDR3 DNA reads TGTGCCAGCAGCTTGCCCGCAGGGGGCGAGCGGGCCAAAAACATTCAGTACTTC. Residues: CASSLPAGGERAKNIQYF.

This sequence joins TRBV5-1 and TRBJ2-7; perhaps TRBD1 as D (5 bases). This CDR3 region has 14 residues. V was trimmed by 1 base and J by 5 bases, leaving 13 bases between them. Per germline, CDR1 SGHRS and CDR2 YFSETQ. This CDR3 reads CASSLQPGSDEQYF. The CDR3, as DNA: TGCGCCAGCAGCTTGCAGCCAGGGTCGGACGAGCAGTACTTC.

The chain employs TRBV5-1 and TRBJ1-3; no definite D call. This CDR3 comprises 16 residues. V lost 0 bases and J lost 0, with 10 bases in between. Germline CDR1 and CDR2: SGHRS and YFSETQ. CDR3 sequence reads: CASSLAQPASGNTIYF. In DNA form, the CDR3 reads TGCGCCAGCAGCTTGGCTCAGCCCGCCTCTGGAAACACCATATATTTT. Filled out from reference TRBV5-1 and TRBJ1-3, the complete variable domain reads KAGVTQTPRYLIKTRGQQVTLSCSPISGHRSVSWYQQTPGQGLQFLFEYFSETQRNKGNFPGRFSGRQFSNSRSEMNVSTLELGDSALYLCASSLAQPASGNTIYFGEGSWLTVV.

The chain couples TRBV19 to TRBJ1-2, with D unclear. Germline assignment: CDR1 LNHDA and CDR2 SQIVND (reference sequence). V lost 11 bases and J lost 7, with 23 bases in between. The CDR3 covers 14 residues. This chain's CDR3 is CAVAPDIQKGGYTF. DNA for the CDR3: TGTGCCGTGGCCCCCGACATTCAAAAGGGTGGCTACACCTTC.

The rearrangement uses TRBV6-5 and TRBJ1-4; D not resolved. CDR1 is MNHEY, CDR2 SVGAGI, per germline. Between the trimmed V and J ends, which lost 7 bases and 8 bases, there was a span of 20 bases. The CDR3 loop spans 15 amino acids. As DNA, the CDR3 is TGTGCCAGCACCGAGGGTCGGGGAGCAAACGAAAAACTGTTTTTT. As protein: CASTEGRGANEKLFF.

The J gene is TRBJ2-1, the V gene TRBV10-3; weak D call: TRBD2 (7 bases). With 4 bases removed from V and 3 bases from J, the gap between germline ends came to 25 bases. This CDR3 contains 19 residues. The germline V gene encodes CDR1 ENHRY and CDR2 SYGVKD. The CDR3, as DNA: TGTGCCATCAGTGTCCGGGGGCGCGGAGGGGAGGGAAACTACAATGAGCAGTTCTTC. Encoded protein: CAISVRGRGGEGNYNEQFF.

The J gene is TRBJ1-1, the V gene TRBV18; D unresolved. V dropped 4 bases and J dropped 1 base, with 7 bases sitting between them. The CDR3 covers 13 residues. The V gene's germline CDR1 is KGHSH and CDR2 LQKENI. The CDR3 nucleotides are TGTGCCAGCTCACTCGCCGAGAACACTGAAGCTTTCTTT. Translated, it gives CASSLAENTEAFF.

This sequence joins TRBV5-1 and TRBJ1-1, with D possibly being TRBD1 (5 bases). Germline assignment: CDR1 SGHRS and CDR2 YFSETQ. The V and J ends lost 4 bases and 4 bases respectively, with 11 bases between them. CDR3 length: 13 residues. The CDR3 DNA reads TGCGCCAGCAGCGGGGTGGGGGGCACTGAAGCTTTCTTT. As protein: CASSGVGGTEAFF.

This chain's CDR3 is CASSFMAGVSTDTQYF. The CDR3 DNA is TGTGCCAGCAGCTTTATGGCAGGGGTGAGCACAGATACGCAGTATTTT. The gene calls are TRBV5-6 and TRBJ2-3; D is possibly TRBD1 (6 bases). In germline, CDR1 is SGHDT, CDR2 YYEEEE. V was clipped by 2 bases and J by 0 bases, with 13 bases between them. The CDR3 loop spans 16 amino acids.

This clone has just a few counts. The chain joins TRBV7-9 to TRBJ2-4, with D uncertain. The V end was cut by 8 bases, the J end by 0 bases, with 14 bases between. The CDR3 length is 15 residues. The germline CDR1 and CDR2 sequences are SEHNR and FQNEAQ (reference sequence). CDR3 DNA sequence: TGTGCCAGCGGGGTTTTGGACGGAGCCAAAAACATTCAGTACTTC. Translation gives CASGVLDGAKNIQYF.

V gene TRBV6-1 combines with J gene TRBJ2-3; 10 positions agree with TRBD2. V gave up 6 bases and J gave up 1 base; unmatched junction bases: 4. From germline, CDR1 is MNHNS and CDR2 SASEGT. The CDR3 has 15 residues. The CDR3 coding sequence is TGTGCCAGCAGCCGCCTAGCGGGAGGCACAGATACGCAGTATTTT. It is translated as CASSRLAGGTDTQYF.

This clone was detected only a few times. The V and J genes are TRBV28 and TRBJ1-5, with D hard to call. The CDR3 loop spans 12 amino acids. The germline V and J ends were trimmed by 4 bases and 8 bases, with 9 bases remaining between them. Germline-derived CDR1 and CDR2 are MDHEN and SYDVKM. The CDR3 here is CASSSRAEPQHF. The DNA of the CDR3 is TGTGCCAGCAGTTCGAGGGCCGAGCCCCAGCATTTT.

V gene TRBV11-3 combines with J gene TRBJ1-1; D perhaps matches TRBD1 (5 bases). CDR3 length: 14 amino acids. Germline CDR1 reads SGHNT; CDR2 reads YENEEA. V was shortened by 1 base and J by 1 base, with 7 bases between the two germline ends. The CDR3 region is CASSLGGWNTEAFF. CDR3 DNA: TGTGCCAGCAGCTTAGGGGGCTGGAACACTGAAGCTTTCTTT. The variable domain in full, with the rest retrieved from reference TRBV11-3 and TRBJ1-1, is EAGVVQSPRYKIIEKKQPVAFWCNPISGHNTLYWYLQNLGQGPELLIRYENEEAVDDSQLPKDRFSAERLKGVDSTLKIQPAELGDSAVYLCASSLGGWNTEAFFGQGTRLTVV.

The chain recombines TRBV6-5 with TRBJ1-1, with D possibly being TRBD1 (5 bases). Germline V gives CDR1 MNHEY, CDR2 SVGAGI. Trimming took off 2 bases at V and 6 bases at J, with 13 bases between the two ends. This CDR3 has 14 amino acids. CDR3 amino acids: CASSYPSGGSEAFF. The CDR3 nucleotides read TGTGCCAGCAGTTACCCTAGTGGGGGGTCTGAAGCTTTCTTT.

The chain carries TRBV7-6 and TRBJ2-3, with a possible D match to TRBD1 (5 bases). CDR1 is SGHVS and CDR2 is FNYEAQ in the germline V gene. V was shortened by 5 bases and J by 3 bases, with 15 bases between the two germline ends. There are 15 residues in the CDR3. CDR3 sequence reads: CASSPRVDPTDTQYF. As DNA, the CDR3 is TGTGCCAGCAGCCCCAGGGTCGACCCTACAGATACGCAGTATTTT.

The J gene is TRBJ1-5, the V gene TRBV7-6, with D perhaps TRBD1 (5 bases). From germline, CDR1 is SGHVS and CDR2 FNYEAQ. This CDR3 is 14 amino acids long. The V and J ends lost 3 bases and 2 bases respectively, with 8 bases between them. Here the CDR3 DNA reads TGTGCCAGCAGCTTTCAGGGCGGCAATCAGCCCCAGCATTTT. As protein: CASSFQGGNQPQHF.

There are a few counts of this clone. The rearrangement links TRBV6-1 to TRBJ1-1; D perhaps matches TRBD1 (5 bases). Germline CDR1 and CDR2: MNHNS and SASEGT. V was pared by 4 bases and J by 2 bases, with 8 bases between. This CDR3 comprises 13 residues. The CDR3 DNA reads TGTGCCAGCAGTGGCGGGACCAACACTGAAGCTTTCTTT. It is translated as CASSGGTNTEAFF.

In this sample, this clone turned up a few times. CDR3 protein: CASSGSTGGRKNTEAFF. The CDR3 DNA follows: TGTGCCAGCAGTGGATCGACAGGGGGCAGGAAAAACACTGAAGCTTTCTTT. V gene TRBV6-1 combines with J gene TRBJ1-1; 10 bases are shared with TRBD1. CDR1 MNHNS and CDR2 SASEGT come from the germline V gene. This CDR3 region has 17 residues. V dropped 4 bases and J dropped 2; count of bases not matched to a gene: 10.

The chain joins TRBV11-2 to TRBJ2-7; TRBD1 might be the D (5 bases). The CDR3 contains 15 residues. From germline, CDR1 is SGHAT and CDR2 FQNNGV. V was pared by 0 bases and J by 4 bases, with 13 bases between. CDR3 sequence (DNA): TGTGCCAGCAGCTTAGATGGGCAGGGTGGTTACGAGCAGTACTTC. Protein: CASSLDGQGGYEQYF.

V gene TRBV7-2 combines with J gene TRBJ2-7; tentative D call: TRBD2 (6 bases). Germline values: CDR1 SGHTA, CDR2 FQGNSA. V was trimmed by 5 bases and J by 3 bases, leaving 8 bases between them. The CDR3 is 12 amino acids. The CDR3 sequence is CASSRDFYEQYF. The CDR3 DNA sequence: TGTGCCAGCAGCCGGGACTTCTACGAGCAGTACTTC.

This clone was detected a few times. The chain employs TRBV6-6 and TRBJ1-1, with D tentatively TRBD1 (6 bases). Germline CDR1 and CDR2: MNHNY and SVGAGI (reference sequence). CDR3 size: 14 residues. Trimming left V 3 bases short and J 5 bases short, with 13 bases between. The CDR3 reads CASSYQGRQTEAFF. For the CDR3, the DNA is TGTGCCAGCAGTTATCAGGGGCGCCAGACTGAAGCTTTCTTT.

This chain uses TRBV7-9 with TRBJ1-6; tentative D call: TRBD1 (6 bases). CDR1 and CDR2 (germline): SEHNR, FQNEAQ (reference sequence). The V gene lost 7 bases and the J gene lost 7 bases, with 11 bases spanning the gap. CDR3 length: 13 residues. The CDR3 bases are TGTGCCAGCACCTCAGGGGTCAATTCACCCCTCCACTTT. This codes for CASTSGVNSPLHF. Full variable domain (rest looked up from reference TRBV7-9 and TRBJ1-6): DTGVSQNPRHKITKRGQNVTFRCDPISEHNRLYWYRQTLGQGPEFLTYFQNEAQLEKSRLLSDRFSAERPKGSFSTLEIQRTEQGDSAMYLCASTSGVNSPLHFGNGTRLTVT.

The genes are TRBV5-1 and TRBJ2-5; a weak D match, TRBD1 (5 bases). Germline CDR1 reads SGHRS; CDR2 reads YFSETQ. The CDR3 extends over 19 amino acids. The V end was cut by 0 bases, the J end by 3 bases, with 24 bases between. The CDR3 coding sequence is TGCGCCAGCAGCTTGGCCGTGGTAGCAGGGCGTTCAAGTGAAGAGACCCAGTACTTC. Encoded protein: CASSLAVVAGRSSEETQYF.

The chain couples TRBV9 to TRBJ2-1; 8 bases fit TRBD2. Germline CDR1 and CDR2: SGDLS and YYNGEE. The CDR3 is 16 amino acids. V lost 4 bases, J lost 4 bases, and 10 bases stayed unmatched. The CDR3 spells CASSQDLAGRYNEQFF. The CDR3 DNA sequence: TGTGCCAGCAGCCAAGACTTAGCGGGGCGATACAATGAGCAGTTCTTC.

This clone was counted only a few times. The V and J genes are TRBV7-2 and TRBJ1-1; 9 bases line up with TRBD1. Looked up from germline, CDR1 is SGHTA and CDR2 is FQGNSA. CDR3 length: 13 amino acids. V shed 5 bases, J shed 11 bases, and the junction held 9 bases outside the gene matches. CDR3 sequence (DNA): TGTGCCAGCAGCCCTGGACAGGGGAGAATTGCTTTCTTT. This translates into CASSPGQGRIAFF.

The rearrangement uses TRBV19 and TRBJ1-5; D possibly corresponds to TRBD1 (5 bases). The CDR3 covers 16 residues. The germline gives CDR1 LNHDA, CDR2 SQIVND (reference sequence). Trimming took off 9 bases at V and 1 base at J, with 19 bases between the two ends. The CDR3 sequence: CASTPGTRLSNQPQHF. Written as DNA, the CDR3 is TGTGCCAGCACCCCCGGGACCAGATTGAGCAATCAGCCCCAGCATTTT.

On this clone itself: An end of the junction differs from the germline gene, which may be a read error. The chain joins TRBV7-7 to TRBJ2-5; D is tentatively TRBD1 or TRBD2 (6 bases each). CDR3 length equals 13 residues. Germline CDR1 reads SSHAT; CDR2 reads FNYEAQ (reference sequence). The chain's CDR3 is CASSSRGGETQYF. CDR3 nucleotide sequence: TGTGCTAGCAGCTCCAGGGGAGGAGAGACCCAGTACTTC.

V is TRBV11-2 and J is TRBJ1-2, with 7 bases that match TRBD1. Losses at the gene ends were 6 bases for V and 2 bases for J; bases not matched to a gene: 3. Germline-derived CDR1 and CDR2 are SGHAT and FQNNGV. The CDR3 has 13 residues. DNA of the CDR3: TGTGCCAGCAGTAAGGGACAGAACTATGGCTACACCTTC. As protein: CASSKGQNYGYTF.